This T cell receptor beta chain was identified during a study of blood T cells in healthy people across ages. Study-wide findings and caveats: Nothing was known about donor CMV status, and this possibly confounded expanded clonotype changes. Comparison with aged donors showed that long-lived donors had more naive CD4+ cells and higher diversity.

Sample donors were healthy Caucasian individuals that came from Russia, aged 6 to 90. Total RNA, at least 5 micrograms per sample, was extracted from PBMCs. The table lists this clonotype with many counts. Its antigen is unknown. The second PCR ran about 6 to 12 cycles with a sample-barcoded 5' primer and J-beta primers. TCRdb re-derived calls from the 5' RACE reads in MiXCR, one entry per CDR3 protein. The sample includes hundreds of thousands of distinct CDR3 sequences, approximately 30% seen only once; the top ten take more than 15%. Specimen: blood. The source is a woman aged 80 or older in good health.

In nucleotides, the CDR3 is TGTGCCAGCAGCCGAGGGATGCGGAGCTCCTACGAGCAGTACTTC. It translates to CASSRGMRSSYEQYF. This sequence joins TRBV9 and TRBJ2-7, with D possibly TRBD2 on 5 matching bases. This CDR3 has 15 amino acids. V was clipped by 4 bases and J by 0 bases, with 14 bases between them. Germline V gene sequence: CDR1 SGDLS, CDR2 YYNGEE.